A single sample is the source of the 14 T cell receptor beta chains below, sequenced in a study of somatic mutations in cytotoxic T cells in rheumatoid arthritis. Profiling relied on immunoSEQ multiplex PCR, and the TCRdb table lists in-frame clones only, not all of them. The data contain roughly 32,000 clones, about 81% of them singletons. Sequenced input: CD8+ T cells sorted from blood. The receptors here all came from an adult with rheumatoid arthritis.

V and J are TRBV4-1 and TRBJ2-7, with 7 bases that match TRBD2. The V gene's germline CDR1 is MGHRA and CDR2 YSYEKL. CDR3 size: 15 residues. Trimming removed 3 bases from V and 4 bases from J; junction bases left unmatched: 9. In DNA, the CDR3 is TGCGCCAGCAGCCAGGGAGGGGCGTCATCTTACGAGCAGTACTTC. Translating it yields CASSQGGASSYEQYF.

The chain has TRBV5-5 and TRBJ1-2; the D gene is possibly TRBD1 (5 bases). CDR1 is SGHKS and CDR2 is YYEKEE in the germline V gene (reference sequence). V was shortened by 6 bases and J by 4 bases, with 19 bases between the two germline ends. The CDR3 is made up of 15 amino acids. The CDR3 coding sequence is TGTGCCAGCACCGACCCCCGGGGGGGAACCTATGGCTACACCTTC. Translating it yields CASTDPRGGTYGYTF.

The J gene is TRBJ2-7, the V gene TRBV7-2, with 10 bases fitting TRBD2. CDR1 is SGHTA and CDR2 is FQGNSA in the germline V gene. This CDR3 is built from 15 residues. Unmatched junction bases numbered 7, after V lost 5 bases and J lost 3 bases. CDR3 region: CASSPVTSGFYEQYF. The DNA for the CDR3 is TGTGCCAGCAGCCCCGTGACTAGCGGGTTCTACGAGCAGTACTTC.

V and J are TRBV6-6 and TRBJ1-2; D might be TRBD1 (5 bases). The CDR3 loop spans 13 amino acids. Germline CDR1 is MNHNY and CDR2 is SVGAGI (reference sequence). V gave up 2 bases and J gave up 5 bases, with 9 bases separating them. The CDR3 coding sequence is TGTGCCAGCAGTTACCTGACAGATTATGGCTACACCTTC. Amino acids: CASSYLTDYGYTF.

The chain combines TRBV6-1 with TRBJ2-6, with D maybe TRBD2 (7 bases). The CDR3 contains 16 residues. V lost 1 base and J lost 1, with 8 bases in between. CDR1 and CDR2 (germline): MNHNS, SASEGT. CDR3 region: CASSEEGGSGANVLTF. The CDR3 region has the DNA TGTGCCAGCAGTGAAGAGGGGGGGTCTGGGGCCAACGTCCTGACTTTC.

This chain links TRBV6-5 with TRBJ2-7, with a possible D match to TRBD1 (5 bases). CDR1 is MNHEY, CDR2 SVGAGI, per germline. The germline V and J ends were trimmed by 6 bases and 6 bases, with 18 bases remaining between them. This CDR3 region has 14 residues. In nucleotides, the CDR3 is TGTGCCAGCAGCCCCGTTCTTGGTGGGGCCGAGCAGTACTTC. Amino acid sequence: CASSPVLGGAEQYF.

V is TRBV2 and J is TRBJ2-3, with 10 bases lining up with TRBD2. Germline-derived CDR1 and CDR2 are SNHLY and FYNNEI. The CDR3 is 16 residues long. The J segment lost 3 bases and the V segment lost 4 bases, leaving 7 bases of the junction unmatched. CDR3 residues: CASSGVGLAETDTQYF. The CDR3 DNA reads TGTGCCAGCAGTGGAGTAGGACTAGCGGAGACAGATACGCAGTATTTT.

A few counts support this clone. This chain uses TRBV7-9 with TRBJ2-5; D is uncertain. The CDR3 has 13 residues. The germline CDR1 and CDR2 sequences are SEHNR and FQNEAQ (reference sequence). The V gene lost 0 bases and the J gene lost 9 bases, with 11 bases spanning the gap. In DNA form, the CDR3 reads TGTGCCAGCAGCTTAGCGGGGAAGAGAGCCCAGTACTTC. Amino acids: CASSLAGKRAQYF.

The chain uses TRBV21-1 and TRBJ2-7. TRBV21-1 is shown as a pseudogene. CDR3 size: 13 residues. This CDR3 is CASSNHFDYEQYF. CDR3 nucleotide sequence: TGTGCCAGCAGCAATCATTTCGACTACGAGCAGTACTTC.

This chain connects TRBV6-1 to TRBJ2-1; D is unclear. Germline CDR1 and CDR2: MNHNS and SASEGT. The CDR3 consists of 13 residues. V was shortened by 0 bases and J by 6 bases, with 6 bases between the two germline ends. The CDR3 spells CASSEAALNEQFF. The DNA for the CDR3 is TGTGCCAGCAGTGAAGCAGCTCTCAATGAGCAGTTCTTC.

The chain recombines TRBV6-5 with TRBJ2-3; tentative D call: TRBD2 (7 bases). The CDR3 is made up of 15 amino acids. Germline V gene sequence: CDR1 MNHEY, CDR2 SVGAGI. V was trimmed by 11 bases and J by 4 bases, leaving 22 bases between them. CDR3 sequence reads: CAGPRGGGIPDTQYF. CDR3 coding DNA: TGTGCCGGCCCTCGAGGGGGGGGGATCCCAGATACGCAGTATTTT.

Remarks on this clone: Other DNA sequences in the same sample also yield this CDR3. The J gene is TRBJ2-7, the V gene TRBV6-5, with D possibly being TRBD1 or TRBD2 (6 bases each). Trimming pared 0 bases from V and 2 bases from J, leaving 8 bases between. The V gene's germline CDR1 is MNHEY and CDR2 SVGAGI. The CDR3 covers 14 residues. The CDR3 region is CASSYSRGAYEQYF. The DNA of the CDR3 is TGTGCCAGCAGTTACTCGAGGGGGGCCTACGAGCAGTACTTC.

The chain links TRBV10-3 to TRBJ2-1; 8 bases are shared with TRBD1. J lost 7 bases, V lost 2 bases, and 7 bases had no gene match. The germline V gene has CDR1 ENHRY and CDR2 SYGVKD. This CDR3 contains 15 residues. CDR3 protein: CAISEGQGAGNEQFF. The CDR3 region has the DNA TGTGCCATCAGTGAGGGTCAGGGGGCAGGAAATGAGCAGTTCTTC.

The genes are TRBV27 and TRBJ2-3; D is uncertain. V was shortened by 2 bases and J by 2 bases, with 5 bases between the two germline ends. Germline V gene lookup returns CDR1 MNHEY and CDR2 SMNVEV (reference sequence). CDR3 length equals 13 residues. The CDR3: CASSLTHTDTQYF. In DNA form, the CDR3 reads TGTGCCAGCAGTTTAACCCACACAGATACGCAGTATTTT.